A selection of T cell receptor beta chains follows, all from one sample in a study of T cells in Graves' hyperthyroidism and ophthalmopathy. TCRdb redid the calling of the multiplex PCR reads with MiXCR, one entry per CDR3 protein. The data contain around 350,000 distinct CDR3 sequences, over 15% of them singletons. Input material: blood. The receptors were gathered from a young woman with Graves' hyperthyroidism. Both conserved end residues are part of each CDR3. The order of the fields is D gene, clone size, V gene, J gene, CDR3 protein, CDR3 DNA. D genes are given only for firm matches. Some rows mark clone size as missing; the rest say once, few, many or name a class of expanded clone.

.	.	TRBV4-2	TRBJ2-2	CASSQTETGELFF	TGTGCCAGCAGTCAAACGGAAACCGGGGAGCTGTTTTTT
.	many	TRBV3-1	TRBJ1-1	CASSRRQNTEAFF	TGTGCCAGCAGCCGCAGACAGAACACTGAAGCTTTCTTT
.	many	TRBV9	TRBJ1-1	CASSVDGRTNTEAFF	TGTGCCAGCAGCGTAGACGGACGGACGAACACTGAAGCTTTCTTT
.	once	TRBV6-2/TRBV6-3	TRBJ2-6	CASSYSEGRGRGGGANVLTF	TGTGCCAGCAGTTACTCGGAGGGTCGAGGAAGGGGCGGTGGGGCCAACGTCCTGACTTTC
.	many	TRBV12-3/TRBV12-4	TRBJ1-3	CASSPGHGTSERNTIYF	TGTGCCAGCAGTCCGGGGCACGGGACCAGCGAAAGAAACACCATATATTTT
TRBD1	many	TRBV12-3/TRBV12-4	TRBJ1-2	CASSSSTGVTLYGYTF	TGTGCCAGCAGTAGTTCGACAGGGGTAACTCTATATGGCTACACCTTC
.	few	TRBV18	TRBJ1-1	CASSDGLNTEAFF	TGTGCCAGCTCAGACGGGTTAAACACTGAAGCTTTCTTT
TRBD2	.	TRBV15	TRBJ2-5	CATSRDRPTSGGWGETQYF	TGTGCCACCAGCAGAGATCGCCCGACTAGCGGGGGTTGGGGAGAGACCCAGTACTTC
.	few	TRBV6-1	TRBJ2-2	CASKSGGLGTGELFF	TGTGCCAGCAAATCGGGGGGCCTGGGCACCGGGGAGCTGTTTTTT
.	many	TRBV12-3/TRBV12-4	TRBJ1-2	CASSLSGGAHYGYTF	TGTGCCAGCAGTTTGTCGGGGGGCGCACACTATGGCTACACCTTC
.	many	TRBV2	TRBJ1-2	CASGRALGYTF	TGTGCCAGCGGCAGGGCCCTTGGCTACACCTTC
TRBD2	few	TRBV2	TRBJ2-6	CASSRGGNPGANVLTF	TGTGCCAGCAGCCGGGGGGGTAACCCTGGGGCCAACGTCCTGACTTTC
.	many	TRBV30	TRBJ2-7	CAWSVQGGVGEQYF	TGTGCCTGGAGTGTACAGGGCGGAGTAGGAGAGCAGTACTTC
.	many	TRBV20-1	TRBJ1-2	CSARNDRTLTNYGYTF	TGCAGTGCTAGGAACGACAGGACACTAACTAACTATGGCTACACCTTC
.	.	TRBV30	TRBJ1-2	CAWSVLDSEGYTF	TGTGCCTGGAGTGTGCTTGACTCCGAGGGCTACACCTTC
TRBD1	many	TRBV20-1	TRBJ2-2	CSARDHLTGTVTGELFF	TGCAGTGCTAGAGATCATCTAACCGGGACAGTCACCGGGGAGCTGTTTTTT
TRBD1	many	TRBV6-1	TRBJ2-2	CASTHGTGNTGELFF	TGTGCCAGCACCCACGGGACAGGGAACACCGGGGAGCTGTTTTTT